This entry features one T cell receptor beta chain sequence. This sample is drawn from a study of blood T cell repertoires in COVID-19. Clones were sequenced by immunoSEQ multiplex PCR, and TCRdb holds only the in-frame ones, with some missing. The data show roughly 20,000 clones, about 88% seen once. Looked up from germline, CDR1 is SGHTA and CDR2 is FQGTGA. V was clipped by 5 bases and J by 4 bases, with 14 bases between them. This CDR3 comprises 14 residues. This receptor was identified in a man in his forties with active COVID-19. The sequencing sample was made of peripheral blood. The V and J genes are TRBV7-3 and TRBJ1-2; possible D gene TRBD1, 5 bases. CDR3 nucleotides: TGTGCCAGCAGCCCCATCAGGGCCAGCTATGGCTACACCTTC. Protein: CASSPIRASYGYTF.